The 6 T cell receptor beta chains listed next were all sequenced from one sample in a study of cytomegalovirus exposure and HLA in healthy donors. PCR employed 60 Vbeta and 13 Jbeta primers. TCRdb keeps only in-frame clones here, not all; method: immunoSEQ multiplex PCR. The sample includes approximately 99,000 clones, 73% of them seen just once. The sample consisted of PBMCs. These receptors were taken from a man aged 40-49 years in good health and CMV-seronegative.

This chain links TRBV5-1 with TRBJ2-7; TRBD2 agrees at 8 bases. The CDR3 consists of 16 residues. After removal of 4 bases from V and 1 base from J, the junction contained 10 bases not matched to a gene. CDR1 is SGHRS and CDR2 is YFSETQ in the germline V gene. The CDR3 region has the DNA TGCGCCAGCAGCATAGGACTAGCCGATATATCCTACGAGCAGTACTTC. This gives the protein CASSIGLADISYEQYF.

V is TRBV7-6 and J is TRBJ2-7, with TRBD2 identical over 8 bases. V dropped 1 base and J dropped 7; count of bases not matched to a gene: 9. Germline CDR1 SGHVS, CDR2 FNYEAQ. This CDR3 is 15 amino acids long. The CDR3 DNA reads as TGTGCCAGCAGCTTAGGGGGGGGACTAGTAGGGGAGCAGTACTTC. The encoded protein is CASSLGGGLVGEQYF.

The gene calls are TRBV7-2 and TRBJ1-2; tentative D call: TRBD1 (5 bases). The germline gives CDR1 SGHTA, CDR2 FQGNSA. V was trimmed by 5 bases and J by 5 bases, leaving 12 bases between them. The CDR3 sequence is 13 residues long. The CDR3 loop is CASSHNGGYGYTF. The CDR3 region has the DNA TGTGCCAGCAGCCACAATGGGGGGTATGGCTACACCTTC.

This CDR3 is CASSAEQGNTEAFF. The CDR3 DNA reads TGTGCCAGCAGCGCGGAACAGGGGAACACTGAAGCTTTCTTT. The rearrangement joins TRBV7-9 to TRBJ1-1; a possible D gene is TRBD1 (6 bases). Between the trimmed V and J ends, which lost 5 bases and 1 base, there was a span of 11 bases. Germline assignment: CDR1 SEHNR and CDR2 FQNEAQ (reference sequence). The CDR3 has 14 amino acids.

CDR3 in DNA: TGTGCCAGCTCACCACCGACCGGGGTTTCCTACGAGCAGTACTTC. Its protein product is CASSPPTGVSYEQYF. The chain couples TRBV18 to TRBJ2-7, with a possible D match to TRBD2 (5 bases). The CDR3 covers 15 residues. The V gene's germline CDR1 is KGHSH and CDR2 LQKENI. Trimming cost V 0 bases and J 1 base, with 10 bases left between them. Based on the CDR3 plus reference TRBV18 and TRBJ2-7, the full variable domain is NAGVMQNPRHLVRRRGQEARLRCSPMKGHSHVYWYRQLPEEGLKFMVYLQKENIIDESGMPKERFSAEFPKEGPSILRIQQVVRGDSAAYFCASSPPTGVSYEQYFGPGTRLTVT.

The chain couples TRBV29-1 to TRBJ2-7, with TRBD1 identical over 10 bases. The CDR3 is 13 residues long. The V gene's germline CDR1 is SQVTM and CDR2 ANQGSEA. The J segment lost 6 bases and the V segment lost 5 bases, leaving 7 bases of the junction unmatched. CDR3 in DNA: TGCAGCGTTTTGGGGACAGGGGCTATCGAGCAGTACTTC. It specifies CSVLGTGAIEQYF.